This T cell receptor beta chain was identified in a study of beta chain features in type 1 diabetes. Study conclusions and caveats: It was among patients, rather than healthy donors, that naive, central memory and Treg TCRB repertoires appeared more similar. Researchers report that Type 1 diabetes patients had moderately but significantly shorter TCRB CDR3s across all four CD4+ subsets. For type 1 diabetes patients, VDJ junctions showed fewer insertions and more deletions. A definitive answer on HLA type influencing TCRB rearrangement was not reached here.

Trimming stripped 4 bases from V and 4 bases from J, with 14 bases between. Germline assignment: CDR1 SGHRS and CDR2 YFSETQ. There are 15 residues in the CDR3. As concerns this clone: What it binds is unknown.

TCRB transcripts that were expressed got sequenced, as all of the isolated RNA had been reverse transcribed. TCRdb keeps only in-frame clones here, not all; method: immunoSEQ multiplex PCR. The sample has 120,000 to 150,000 clones, less than 9% seen once. The J gene is TRBJ2-2, the V gene TRBV5-1, with a possible D match to TRBD1 (6 bases). The sequence derives from a woman under 40 in good health. Sequencing used central memory CD4+ T cells from blood. In DNA, the CDR3 is TGCGCCAGCAGCCAAGCCGACAGGTTCACCGGGGAGCTGTTTTTT. It is translated as CASSQADRFTGELFF.